This T cell receptor (beta chain) derives from a study of blood T cell repertoires in COVID-19. Study-level information: In each case, the material was cDNA or gDNA derived from T cells, B-cell-depleted T cells, or PBMCs.

Original handling: Researchers report that nucleated cell counts were estimated from reference gene primer amplification. Sequencing used immunoSEQ multiplex PCR; TCRdb keeps in-frame clones, though not all of them. The V and J calls and clone size were taken over from that table, and D and trimming were inferred from the DNA. The table has 250,000 to 300,000 clones, roughly 90% seen once; the top ten hold roughly 2.2%. Sequencing used peripheral blood. The TCR was taken from a man in his fifties or sixties with acute or convalescent COVID-19.

The CDR3 protein is CASSTTQQGTVYEQYF. CDR3 sequence (DNA): TGTGCCAGCAGCACCACCCAACAGGGCACAGTGTACGAGCAGTACTTC. J is TRBJ2-7 and V is TRBV7-9; D might be TRBD1 (6 bases). CDR3 length: 16 residues. Per the germline V gene, CDR1 is SEHNR and CDR2 is FQNEAQ (reference sequence). The V gene lost 5 bases and the J gene lost 4 bases, with 21 bases spanning the gap. The full variable domain, rest sourced from reference TRBV7-9 and TRBJ2-7, is DTGVSQNPRHKITKRGQNVTFRCDPISEHNRLYWYRQTLGQGPEFLTYFQNEAQLEKSRLLSDRFSAERPKGSFSTLEIQRTEQGDSAMYLCASSTTQQGTVYEQYFGPGTRLTVT.